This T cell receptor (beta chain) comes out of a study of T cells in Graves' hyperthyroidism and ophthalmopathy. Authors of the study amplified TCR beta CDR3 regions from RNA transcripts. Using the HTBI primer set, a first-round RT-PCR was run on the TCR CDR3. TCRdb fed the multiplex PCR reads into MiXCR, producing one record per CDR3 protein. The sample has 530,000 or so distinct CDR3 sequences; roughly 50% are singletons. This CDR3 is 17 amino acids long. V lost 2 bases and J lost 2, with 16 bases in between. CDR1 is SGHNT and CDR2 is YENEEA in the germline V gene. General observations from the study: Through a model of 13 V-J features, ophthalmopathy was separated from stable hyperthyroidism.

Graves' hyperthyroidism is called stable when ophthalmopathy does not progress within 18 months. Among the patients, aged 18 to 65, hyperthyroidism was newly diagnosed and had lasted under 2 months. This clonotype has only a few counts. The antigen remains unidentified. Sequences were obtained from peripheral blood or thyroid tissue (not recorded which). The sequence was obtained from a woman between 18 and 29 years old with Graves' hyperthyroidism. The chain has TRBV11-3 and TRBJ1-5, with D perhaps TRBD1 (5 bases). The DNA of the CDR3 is TGTGCCAGCAGCTTAACCAGGGTGTGGCGGGGCAATCAGCCCCAGCATTTT. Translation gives CASSLTRVWRGNQPQHF.